This is a list of T cell receptor beta chains from one sample in a study of molecular identifiers for immune sequencing clone quantification. TCRdb re-derived calls from the PCR reads in MiXCR, one entry per CDR3 protein. The sample comprises about 86,000 distinct CDR3 sequences, around a quarter of which are singletons, and 0.75% to 0.9% rests with the top ten. Material: naive CD8+ T cells from blood, with Jurkat cell RNA spiked in. The receptors come from a human donor in good health. Some libraries in this study had Jurkat cell RNA spiked in. Both conserved end residues are part of each CDR3. Each record gives: V gene, D gene, clone size, J gene, CDR3 protein, CDR3 DNA. A D gene is named only where the DNA matches it firmly. Some rows have no size entry. The others give once, few or many, or a class for an expanded clone.

V: TRBV4-2; D: TRBD2; size: .; J: TRBJ2-7; CDR3: CASSQDRTEAGVYEQYF; DNA: TGTGCCAGCAGCCAAGATCGAACCGAAGCGGGAGTGTACGAGCAGTACTTC
V: TRBV7-2; D: TRBD1; size: .; J: TRBJ2-7; CDR3: CASSLAGTGKEAYEQYF; DNA: TGTGCCAGCAGCTTAGCGGGGACAGGTAAAGAGGCCTACGAGCAGTACTTC
V: TRBV7-6; D: TRBD2; size: many; J: TRBJ2-3; CDR3: CASVSGGSRGTDTQYF; DNA: TGTGCCAGCGTGAGCGGGGGCTCAAGAGGCACAGATACGCAGTATTTT
V: TRBV5-1; D: TRBD1; size: .; J: TRBJ2-1; CDR3: CASSWDSYNEQFF; DNA: TGCGCCAGCAGCTGGGACAGCTACAATGAGCAGTTCTTC
V: TRBV11-2; D: .; size: .; J: TRBJ2-2; CDR3: CASSLGHDGELFF; DNA: TGTGCCAGCAGCTTAGGGCATGACGGGGAGCTGTTTTTT
V: TRBV12-3/TRBV12-4; D: TRBD1; size: few; J: TRBJ2-2; CDR3: CATGTGYTGELFF; DNA: TGTGCCACCGGGACAGGATACACCGGGGAGCTGTTTTTT
V: TRBV12-3/TRBV12-4; D: .; size: many; J: TRBJ1-5; CDR3: CASSLVGGRGLQPQHF; DNA: TGTGCCAGCAGTTTAGTGGGTGGTCGTGGGCTACAGCCCCAGCATTTT
V: TRBV7-3; D: TRBD1; size: many; J: TRBJ2-7; CDR3: CASSPTDRGMREQYF; DNA: TGTGCCAGCAGCCCCACCGACAGGGGAATGCGCGAGCAGTACTTC
V: TRBV27; D: .; size: many; J: TRBJ2-3; CDR3: CASSPVNPKLADTQYF; DNA: TGTGCCAGCAGCCCGGTGAATCCGAAATTAGCAGATACGCAGTATTTT
V: TRBV13; D: .; size: few; J: TRBJ1-5; CDR3: CASSLEGRTTYQPQHF; DNA: TGTGCCAGCAGCTTAGAAGGCAGAACAACTTATCAGCCCCAGCATTTT
V: TRBV4-1; D: .; size: .; J: TRBJ2-6; CDR3: CASSQESRLSLSGANALTF; DNA: TGCGCCAGCAGCCAAGAAAGCCGGCTTTCCCTCTCTGGGGCCAACGCCCTGACTTTC
V: TRBV7-2; D: .; size: many; J: TRBJ2-1; CDR3: CASSLALGPIEQFF; DNA: TGTGCCAGCAGCTTAGCCCTAGGTCCGATTGAGCAGTTCTTC
V: TRBV5-5; D: TRBD1; size: many; J: TRBJ1-5; CDR3: CASSPGTGEYQPQHF; DNA: TGTGCCAGCAGCCCCGGGACAGGGGAGTATCAGCCCCAGCATTTT
V: TRBV30; D: TRBD1; size: .; J: TRBJ2-5; CDR3: CAWSVLSPTGQVDETQYF; DNA: TGTGCCTGGAGTGTCCTATCCCCTACGGGACAGGTTGATGAGACCCAGTACTTC
V: TRBV7-9; D: TRBD1; size: .; J: TRBJ1-1; CDR3: CASSNRDRVNTEAFF; DNA: TGTGCCAGCAGCAACCGGGACAGGGTGAACACTGAGGCTTTCTTT
V: TRBV4-2; D: TRBD1; size: .; J: TRBJ2-3; CDR3: CASSFRYRGGTDTQYF; DNA: TGTGCCAGCAGCTTCCGCTACAGGGGGGGCACAGATACGCAGTATTTT
V: TRBV20-1; D: .; size: .; J: TRBJ2-5; CDR3: CSASVGDGIFPQYF; DNA: TGCAGTGCTAGTGTAGGGGACGGAATATTTCCCCAGTACTTC
V: TRBV27; D: .; size: many; J: TRBJ2-7; CDR3: CASSFGSRPPAEQYF; DNA: TGTGCCAGCAGTTTCGGGTCCCGACCCCCGGCCGAGCAGTACTTC
V: TRBV20-1; D: TRBD2; size: many; J: TRBJ2-3; CDR3: CSARILAGDHTDTQYF; DNA: TGCAGTGCTAGGATCCTAGCGGGGGATCACACAGATACGCAGTATTTT
V: TRBV29-1; D: TRBD1; size: many; J: TRBJ2-7; CDR3: CSVEPTGMGEQYF; DNA: TGCAGCGTTGAGCCGACAGGGATGGGGGAGCAGTACTTC
V: TRBV29-1; D: .; size: many; J: TRBJ1-1; CDR3: CSVGGRPNQNTEAFF; DNA: TGCAGCGTTGGGGGGCGACCGAACCAAAACACTGAAGCTTTCTTT
V: TRBV6-2/TRBV6-3; D: .; size: .; J: TRBJ2-3; CDR3: CASCYYTDTQYF; DNA: TGTGCCAGCTGTTACTACACAGATACGCAGTATTTT
V: TRBV7-9; D: .; size: few; J: TRBJ2-7; CDR3: CASSDRSALPEQYF; DNA: TGTGCCAGCAGCGACCGGAGTGCCCTTCCCGAGCAGTACTTC
V: TRBV25-1; D: .; size: many; J: TRBJ2-3; CDR3: CASSEGSPDTQYF; DNA: TGTGCCAGCAGCGAAGGGAGCCCAGATACGCAGTATTTT
V: TRBV7-9; D: .; size: .; J: TRBJ1-1; CDR3: CASSLGWAKENTEAFF; DNA: TGTGCCAGCAGCTTAGGGTGGGCGAAAGAGAACACTGAAGCTTTCTTT
V: TRBV20-1; D: .; size: many; J: TRBJ2-3; CDR3: CSARDYGDTQYF; DNA: TGCAGTGCTAGAGACTATGGAGATACGCAGTATTTT
V: TRBV30; D: .; size: few; J: TRBJ2-7; CDR3: CAWSVATLNEQYF; DNA: TGTGCCTGGAGTGTAGCTACGCTGAACGAGCAGTACTTC
V: TRBV2; D: .; size: many; J: TRBJ2-3; CDR3: CASGWRAGGDTQYF; DNA: TGTGCCAGCGGCTGGCGGGCAGGCGGCGATACGCAGTATTTT
V: TRBV20-1; D: TRBD1; size: many; J: TRBJ1-4; CDR3: CSAWDRGARSNEKLFF; DNA: TGCAGTGCCTGGGACAGGGGGGCAAGATCTAATGAAAAACTGTTTTTT
V: TRBV20-1; D: .; size: many; J: TRBJ2-7; CDR3: CSALMGVEQYF; DNA: TGCAGTGCGTTGATGGGGGTCGAGCAGTACTTC
V: TRBV6-1; D: TRBD2; size: .; J: TRBJ2-2; CDR3: CASSAHGLAGGWAGELFF; DNA: TGTGCCAGCAGTGCCCACGGACTAGCGGGAGGGTGGGCCGGGGAGCTGTTTTTT
V: TRBV27; D: .; size: .; J: TRBJ1-5; CDR3: CASRFFGDQPLHF; DNA: TGTGCCAGCAGGTTTTTCGGAGATCAGCCCCTGCATTTT
V: TRBV9; D: .; size: .; J: TRBJ2-7; CDR3: CASSVAPGYEQYF; DNA: TGTGCCAGCAGCGTAGCCCCAGGCTACGAGCAGTACTTC
V: TRBV2; D: TRBD1; size: many; J: TRBJ1-2; CDR3: CASSPGTAAYGYTF; DNA: TGTGCCAGCAGTCCCGGGACAGCAGCCTATGGCTACACCTTC
V: TRBV7-9; D: .; size: .; J: TRBJ1-4; CDR3: CASSLGGGGSEKLFF; DNA: TGTGCCAGCAGCTTAGGGGGAGGTGGCAGTGAAAAACTGTTTTTT
V: TRBV9; D: TRBD2; size: few; J: TRBJ2-5; CDR3: CASSVASGGMETQYF; DNA: TGTGCCAGCAGCGTAGCTAGCGGGGGGATGGAGACCCAGTACTTC
V: TRBV27; D: TRBD1; size: few; J: TRBJ1-1; CDR3: CASSPGGPNTEAFF; DNA: TGTGCCAGCAGCCCAGGGGGACCGAACACTGAAGCTTTCTTT
V: TRBV7-9; D: .; size: many; J: TRBJ2-3; CDR3: CASSFRPGQDTQYF; DNA: TGTGCCAGCAGCTTTCGCCCTGGTCAAGATACGCAGTATTTT
V: TRBV19; D: .; size: few; J: TRBJ1-5; CDR3: CASTQGWQPQHF; DNA: TGTGCCAGTACTCAGGGGTGGCAGCCCCAGCATTTT
V: TRBV20-1; D: .; size: .; J: TRBJ1-1; CDR3: CSARIPGGATEAFF; DNA: TGCAGTGCCCGAATCCCCGGGGGAGCGACTGAAGCTTTCTTT
V: TRBV7-2; D: .; size: few; J: TRBJ2-1; CDR3: CASSLPYNEQFF; DNA: TGTGCCAGCAGCTTACCTTACAATGAGCAGTTCTTC